Following are 8 T cell receptor beta chains from one sample sequenced in a study of human CD8 memory T cell subsets (dated by TCRdb to about 2020). TCRdb lists the instrument as NextSeq 550. A Human TCR Profiling Kit was used to prepare UMI-labeled 5' RACE TCRbeta libraries. TCRdb reprocessed the reads and lists each CDR3 protein sequence as a single entry, with no DNA. The sample's table covers approximately 11,000 distinct CDR3 sequences. Together, the top ten hold roughly 9% of the sample. The sample comprised CD8+ stem-like memory T cells (TSCM and TCM) sorted from PBMCs. This sample's cell subset or site label indicates: stem-like memory CD8 T cells (TSTEM), CCR7+ PD-1- TIGIT-. The receptors originated from a human donor in good health.

Its frequency marks this clonotype as medium-sized. The V and J genes are TRBV2 and TRBJ2-3; TCRdb outputs TRBD1, but without DNA this stays unchecked. Germline V gene sequence: CDR1 SNHLY, CDR2 FYNNEI. This CDR3 region has 15 residues. CDR3 sequence reads: CASRAAGGDTDTQYF.

This clonotype registers medium-sized (0.01 to 0.1%) by frequency. This chain joins TRBV20-1 and TRBJ1-2; TCRdb's D gene call, TRBD1, goes unchecked for lack of DNA. The CDR3 has 15 residues. CDR1 is DFQATT, CDR2 SNEGSKA, per germline (reference sequence). CDR3 loop: CSARDGRDRNYGYTF.

The rearrangement joins TRBV12-3 or TRBV12-4 to TRBJ1-1; TCRdb's D call of TRBD1 is untestable without DNA. The CDR3 sequence is 14 residues long. This chain's CDR3 is CASSFDRLNTEAFF.

In terms of frequency, this clonotype is medium-sized. This chain uses TRBV19 with TRBJ2-2; the D call from TCRdb, TRBD2, cannot be confirmed without DNA. The germline CDR1 and CDR2 sequences are LNHDA and SQIVND (reference sequence). This CDR3 comprises 16 residues. The CDR3 region is CASSIDVRPVTGELFF.

The rearrangement uses TRBV7-8 and TRBJ2-1. The CDR3 loop spans 13 amino acids. From germline, CDR1 is SGHVS and CDR2 FQNEAQ. The CDR3 sequence is CASSHDSINEQFF.

J is TRBJ2-7 and V is TRBV28; the TCRdb D gene call, TRBD1, has no DNA to confirm it. The V gene's germline CDR1 is MDHEN and CDR2 SYDVKM. The CDR3 covers 16 residues. CDR3 region: CASSSPRQGRSYEQYF. Together with reference TRBV28 and TRBJ2-7, the CDR3 gives the full variable domain: DVKVTQSSRYLVKRTGEKVFLECVQDMDHENMFWYRQDPGLGLRLIYFSYDVKMKEKGDIPEGYSVSREKKERFSLILESASTNQTSMYLCASSSPRQGRSYEQYFGPGTRLTVT.

J is TRBJ2-1 and V is TRBV4-1. Germline V lookup: CDR1 MGHRA, CDR2 YSYEKL. The CDR3 length is 13 residues. The CDR3 protein is CASSQGQAYEQFF.

V and J are TRBV9 and TRBJ2-1; the TCRdb call, TRBD2, lacks DNA for checking. This CDR3 region has 15 residues. Germline V gives CDR1 SGDLS, CDR2 YYNGEE. The CDR3 protein is CASSDRLAGYNEQFF.